Given below is one T cell receptor beta chain in context. One junction end disagrees with the germline gene, perhaps due to a read error. This CDR3 contains 18 residues. CDR1 is SEHNR, CDR2 FQNEAQ, per germline (reference sequence). The TCR beta repertoire was assessed by survey-level immunoSEQ sequencing. Using immunoSEQ multiplex PCR, the repertoire was profiled, and TCRdb retains in-frame clones only, with some absent. The profile covers about 68,000 clones, with 80% to 95% appearing a single time and roughly 4.5% taken by the ten largest. The TCR comes from a man aged 40-49 years with rheumatoid arthritis. What was sequenced was PBMCs. This sequence joins TRBV7-9 and TRBJ2-2; 14 positions agree with TRBD2. The CDR3 coding sequence is TGTGCCAGCAGATTAGGCGGACTAGCGGGGGGTAGCACCGGGGAGCTGTTTTTT. Its translation: CASRLGGLAGGSTGELFF.